This TCR beta chain is drawn from a study of cytomegalovirus exposure and HLA in healthy donors. The wider study: Out of roughly 200 million T cells, an earlier analysis found about 120 million unique TCR beta sequences in total.

Comment on this clone: Its antigen is unknown.

60 Vbeta and 13 Jbeta primers were used in PCR. Assay: immunoSEQ multiplex PCR; the TCRdb copy retains only in-frame clones and omits some. The table includes about 160,000 clones, 65% to 90% detected once. Study-wide findings and caveats: TCR beta sequences numbering 15,000 to 20,000 were associated with HLA alleles at 0.05 false discovery rate in a later analysis. Accounts indicate the classifier identified cytomegalovirus status with strong specificity and sensitivity. Specific recognition of CMV antigens was confirmed in vitro for a few chains (all CMV-associated).

This TCR was recovered from a woman between 18 and 30 years old in good health and CMV-seronegative. The sequenced material came from PBMCs.

This CDR3 is CASSAPVQGIAHNEQFF. CDR3 DNA sequence: TGTGCCAGCAGCGCCCCCGTACAGGGGATCGCCCACAATGAGCAGTTCTTC. The J gene is TRBJ2-1, the V gene TRBV9; 7 bases are shared with TRBD1. J gave up 5 bases and V 3 bases, and 14 bases lay outside the gene matches. The CDR3 spans 17 residues. Per germline, CDR1 SGDLS and CDR2 YYNGEE. Combining the CDR3 with reference TRBV9 and TRBJ2-1 gives the whole variable domain DSGVTQTPKHLITATGQRVTLRCSPRSGDLSVYWYQQSLDQGLQFLIQYYNGEERAKGNILERFSAQQFPDLHSELNLSSLELGDSALYFCASSAPVQGIAHNEQFFGPGTRLTVL.